Each of the 27 T cell receptor beta chains below was sequenced from the same sample in a study of regulatory T cells in long-lasting Graves disease. Time point denoted: newly diagnosed GD, antithyroid drugs for less than 3 months. From PBMCs, RNA was extracted and then used to make the TCR library. To make TCR beta libraries, researchers used iRepertoire HTBI primers and Arm-PCR of CDR3 regions. From the multiplex PCR reads, TCRdb called clonotypes with MiXCR, one entry per CDR3 protein. This table holds around 500,000 distinct CDR3 sequences, approximately 15% found once. These sequences were also reported in another study, on T cells in Graves' hyperthyroidism and ophthalmopathy.

Sequenced here: peripheral blood mononuclear cells (PBMCs), sampled at new diagnosis, from a patient treated with antithyroid drugs. These TCRs come from a man aged 30 to 39 with Graves disease.

This clonotype was observed at least ten times. The chain is built from TRBV3-1 and TRBJ2-1; 8 bases agree with TRBD2. Unmatched junction bases numbered 7, after V lost 4 bases and J lost 2 bases. CDR3 length: 16 amino acids. Germline lookup yields CDR1 LGHDT and CDR2 YNNKEL (reference sequence). The CDR3 nucleotides are TGTGCCAGCAGCCCCACCTCGGGACTAGCCTACAATGAGCAGTTCTTC. Protein: CASSPTSGLAYNEQFF.

This clonotype showed up just a few times. V usage is TRBV28 and J usage is TRBJ1-6, with unresolved D. Trimming removed 7 bases at V and 7 bases at J, with 8 bases between. Germline CDR1 reads MDHEN; CDR2 reads SYDVKM. This CDR3 has 12 amino acids. DNA for the CDR3: TGTGCCAGCACGATTTTCAATTCACCCCTCCACTTT. This gives the protein CASTIFNSPLHF.

J is TRBJ2-1 and V is TRBV5-1; unclear D gene. Germline V gene data show CDR1 as SGHRS and CDR2 as YFSETQ. The CDR3 contains 15 residues. Trimming cost V 4 bases and J 0 bases, with 11 bases left between them. In nucleotides, the CDR3 is TGCGCCAGCAGCGGTATGGGTAGCTCCTACAATGAGCAGTTCTTC. This codes for CASSGMGSSYNEQFF.

This clonotype was found many times. The chain recombines TRBV28 with TRBJ2-1; possible D gene TRBD2, 6 bases. Trimming shortened V by 8 bases and J by 1 base, and 12 bases separated the two germline ends. Germline V gene sequence: CDR1 MDHEN, CDR2 SYDVKM. CDR3 length: 14 residues. CDR3 loop: CASGGRRSYNEQFF. CDR3 DNA: TGTGCCAGCGGTGGGAGGAGGTCCTACAATGAGCAGTTCTTC. The full variable domain, rest sourced from reference TRBV28 and TRBJ2-1, is DVKVTQSSRYLVKRTGEKVFLECVQDMDHENMFWYRQDPGLGLRLIYFSYDVKMKEKGDIPEGYSVSREKKERFSLILESASTNQTSMYLCASGGRRSYNEQFFGPGTRLTVL.

This clonotype was counted many times. The genes are TRBV7-9 and TRBJ1-1; D unresolved. The CDR3 sequence is 13 residues long. Between the trimmed V and J ends, which lost 10 bases and 0 bases, there was a span of 12 bases. Looked up from germline, CDR1 is SEHNR and CDR2 is FQNEAQ (reference sequence). DNA for the CDR3: TGTGCCATTAACCTCGGCCTGAACACTGAAGCTTTCTTT. Translated: CAINLGLNTEAFF.

This chain uses TRBV13 with TRBJ1-4; TRBD1 might be the D (5 bases). The CDR3 is made up of 16 amino acids. V was cut by 5 bases and J by 7 bases, with 20 bases left in between. Germline V gene lookup returns CDR1 PRHDT and CDR2 FYEKMQ (reference sequence). The CDR3 sequence: CASSVGTQWIGEKLFF. As DNA, the CDR3 is TGTGCCAGCAGCGTCGGGACCCAGTGGATAGGTGAAAAACTGTTTTTT.

This chain connects TRBV20-1 to TRBJ2-5, with D perhaps matching TRBD1 (5 bases). The CDR3 spans 14 residues. The V end was cut by 6 bases, the J end by 4 bases, with 18 bases between. The germline V gene has CDR1 DFQATT and CDR2 SNEGSKA (reference sequence). Here the CDR3 reads CSALRQTVRETQYF. Written as DNA, the CDR3 is TGCAGTGCGCTCCGACAGACCGTTCGAGAGACCCAGTACTTC.

This clonotype has ten or more counts. CDR3 in DNA: TGCGCCAGCAGCTTGGGAGGGGGCACGACCTACAATGAGCAGTTCTTC. This gives the protein CASSLGGGTTYNEQFF. The V call is TRBV5-1, the J call TRBJ2-1; 7 bases agree with TRBD1. The ends lost 0 bases at V and 2 bases at J; junction bases unmatched: 5. The CDR3 sequence is 16 residues long. Germline values: CDR1 SGHRS, CDR2 YFSETQ.

This clonotype has ten or more counts. Written as DNA, the CDR3 is TGTGCCACCAGTGATGGAGGGGGAGATACGCAGTATTTT. This encodes CATSDGGGDTQYF. This chain uses TRBV24-1 with TRBJ2-3; D may correspond to TRBD1 or TRBD2 (6 bases each). This CDR3 is built from 13 residues. V lost 3 bases to trimming and J lost 5 bases, with 8 bases between them. Germline loops: CDR1 KGHDR, CDR2 SFDVKD.

As to this clonotype: An end of the junction does not agree with germline; a read error may underlie this. This chain connects TRBV7-7 to TRBJ2-2; no reliable D call. Germline-derived CDR1 and CDR2 are SSHAT and FNYEAQ (reference sequence). The CDR3 runs 13 residues. The CDR3 region is CASSSGLAGELFF. CDR3 coding DNA: TGTGCTAGCAGCTCTGGGTTAGCCGGGGAGCTGTTTTTT.

This clonotype was counted many times. The V gene is TRBV2, the J gene TRBJ2-4; TRBD2 is a possible D gene (6 bases). The CDR3 is 15 residues long. Germline V CDR1 and CDR2: SNHLY, FYNNEI. V was shortened by 4 bases and J by 0 bases, with 10 bases between the two germline ends. CDR3 in DNA: TGTGCCAGCAGTGGCCAGGGACTAGCCAAAAACATTCAGTACTTC. Encoded protein: CASSGQGLAKNIQYF.

This clonotype was observed at least ten times. The chain links TRBV25-1 to TRBJ2-3, with a possible D match to TRBD2 (6 bases). The V end was cut by 5 bases, the J end by 0 bases, with 15 bases between. This CDR3 is built from 16 residues. CDR1 and CDR2 (germline): MGHDK, SYGVNS. CDR3 in amino acids: CASSLGEGGSTDTQYF. As DNA, the CDR3 is TGTGCCAGCAGTCTTGGAGAGGGAGGTAGCACAGATACGCAGTATTTT.

This clonotype was counted at least ten times. The chain couples TRBV6-2 or TRBV6-3 to TRBJ2-3; TRBD2 is a possible D gene (6 bases). The length of the CDR3 is 17 residues. V was cut by 0 bases and J by 2 bases, with 15 bases left in between. CDR1 is MNHEY and CDR2 is SVGEGT in the germline V gene. In nucleotides, the CDR3 is TGTGCCAGCAGTTACTCTTCGGACGGACTAATCACAGATACGCAGTATTTT. It encodes CASSYSSDGLITDTQYF.

A few counts support this clonotype. The chain joins TRBV5-1 to TRBJ2-4; TRBD2 matches at 8 bases. V lost 3 bases to trimming and J lost 8 bases; unmatched junction nucleotides: 4. In germline, CDR1 is SGHRS, CDR2 YFSETQ. This CDR3 contains 13 residues. This CDR3 is CASSYGGGDIQYF. CDR3 DNA: TGCGCCAGCAGCTACGGGGGGGGGGACATTCAGTACTTC.

This clonotype was detected only a few times. V is TRBV9 and J is TRBJ2-1, with TRBD2 matching 13 bases. Unmatched junction bases numbered 6, after V lost 3 bases and J lost 9 bases. The CDR3 covers 15 residues. Germline V gene sequence: CDR1 SGDLS, CDR2 YYNGEE. In nucleotides, the CDR3 is TGTGCCAGCAGCGGTACTAGCGGGAGGGCCCTTGAGCAGTTCTTC. It specifies CASSGTSGRALEQFF.

This clonotype came up many times. The CDR3 reads CASSFPPRGGVLDEQFF. The CDR3 DNA is TGTGCCAGCAGCTTTCCCCCGAGGGGCGGGGTCTTAGATGAGCAGTTCTTC. This chain links TRBV7-2 with TRBJ2-1, with a weak D call TRBD2 (6 bases). Trimming stripped 3 bases from V and 8 bases from J, with 23 bases between. CDR1 and CDR2 (germline): SGHTA, FQGNSA. The CDR3 covers 17 residues.

The V and J genes are TRBV28 and TRBJ1-6; a weak D match, TRBD1 (6 bases). V lost 5 bases, J lost 9 bases, and 26 bases lay in between. Germline lookup yields CDR1 MDHEN and CDR2 SYDVKM. The CDR3 covers 18 residues. In nucleotides, the CDR3 is TGTGCCAGCAGTCCCCCCCGGGGGCCAAGGGGGAAGGGTTCACCCCTCCACTTT. Its translation is CASSPPRGPRGKGSPLHF.

Ten or more counts support this clonotype. CDR3 amino acids: CATSDFPRGNIQYF. The CDR3 bases are TGTGCCACCAGTGATTTCCCCAGGGGGAACATTCAGTACTTC. J is TRBJ2-4 and V is TRBV24-1; 7 bases match TRBD1. The germline CDR1 and CDR2 sequences are KGHDR and SFDVKD. The CDR3 has 14 amino acids. The J segment lost 7 bases and the V segment lost 1 base, leaving 3 bases of the junction unmatched.

This clonotype showed up many times. This chain uses TRBV12-3 or TRBV12-4 with TRBJ1-5; the D gene is possibly TRBD1 (6 bases). This CDR3 is built from 15 residues. V gave up 3 bases and J gave up 4 bases, with 13 bases separating them. The CDR3: CASSLTGGPNQPQHF. CDR3 DNA sequence: TGTGCCAGCAGTTTGACCGGGGGCCCTAATCAGCCCCAGCATTTT.

In its sample, this clonotype was seen many times. J is TRBJ1-1 and V is TRBV28; 12 bases align to TRBD1. This CDR3 comprises 15 residues. V gave up 7 bases and J gave up 0 bases; unmatched junction bases: 3. CDR1 is MDHEN and CDR2 is SYDVKM in the germline V gene. Here the CDR3 reads CASKGTGGLNTEAFF. The CDR3 region has the DNA TGTGCCAGCAAGGGGACAGGGGGCTTGAACACTGAAGCTTTCTTT.

The genes are TRBV25-1 and TRBJ2-7; no clear D. CDR3 length equals 13 residues. V was cut by 8 bases and J by 3 bases, with 14 bases left in between. CDR1 and CDR2 from the germline V gene are MGHDK and SYGVNS. The DNA of the CDR3 is TGTGCCAGCGGAAATGGACCGGACTACGAGCAGTACTTC. Its protein product is CASGNGPDYEQYF.

This clonotype occurred a few times. The CDR3 DNA reads TGTGCCAGCAGCGGCACCCTAGCGGGATACGCCGGGGAGCTGTTTTTT. Translating gives CASSGTLAGYAGELFF. The rearrangement joins TRBV5-8 to TRBJ2-2; 9 bases agree with TRBD2. The CDR3 consists of 16 residues. Per the germline V gene, CDR1 is SGHTS and CDR2 is YDEGEE. After removal of 4 bases from V and 6 bases from J, the junction contained 10 bases not matched to a gene. The whole variable domain, remainder taken from reference TRBV5-8 and TRBJ2-2, is EAGVTQSPTHLIKTRGQQATLRCSPISGHTSVYWYQQALGLGLQFLLWYDEGEERNRGNFPPRFSGRQFPNYSSELNVNALELEDSALYLCASSGTLAGYAGELFFGEGSRLTVL.

This clonotype was recorded many times. This chain connects TRBV13 to TRBJ2-1; D is unresolved. The CDR3 is made up of 12 amino acids. The V end lost 1 base, the J end lost 7 bases, and 5 bases lay between the germline ends. CDR1 PRHDT and CDR2 FYEKMQ come from the germline V gene (reference sequence). CDR3 region: CASSLDHNEQFF. The CDR3 bases are TGTGCCAGCAGCTTAGACCATAATGAGCAGTTCTTC.

The chain uses TRBV20-1 and TRBJ1-6; D not certain. V shed 0 bases and J shed 5 bases, with 8 bases lying between them. CDR1 is DFQATT and CDR2 is SNEGSKA in the germline V gene (reference sequence). The CDR3 spans 14 residues. Here the CDR3 reads CSAREGYHNSPLHF. Here the CDR3 DNA reads TGCAGTGCTAGAGAGGGGTATCATAATTCACCCCTCCACTTT.

This clonotype was detected many times. The chain uses TRBV20-1 and TRBJ2-7, with D possibly being TRBD1 (6 bases). Germline V gene sequence: CDR1 DFQATT, CDR2 SNEGSKA (reference sequence). Trimming removed 5 bases from V and 0 bases from J, with 14 bases in between. The CDR3 has 14 amino acids. In nucleotides, the CDR3 is TGCAGTGCTGGGACACCGGTAATCTCCTACGAGCAGTACTTC. It codes for CSAGTPVISYEQYF.

V and J are TRBV19 and TRBJ2-1; 8 positions match TRBD2. The CDR3 consists of 18 residues. The trim removed 2 bases at V and 3 bases at J, leaving 12 bases unmatched. Germline CDR1 and CDR2: LNHDA and SQIVND (reference sequence). CDR3 bases: TGTGCCAGTAGTATAACCACCCTAGCGGGTGGGGTCTACAATGAGCAGTTCTTC. Translated: CASSITTLAGGVYNEQFF. Variable domain in full (rest from reference TRBV19 and TRBJ2-1): DGGITQSPKYLFRKEGQNVTLSCEQNLNHDAMYWYRQDPGQGLRLIYYSQIVNDFQKGDIAEGYSVSREKKESFPLTVTSAQKNPTAFYLCASSITTLAGGVYNEQFFGPGTRLTVL.

The chain employs TRBV20-1 and TRBJ1-4; 8 nucleotides line up with TRBD1. The J segment lost 7 bases and the V segment lost 6 bases, leaving 13 bases of the junction unmatched. This CDR3 has 15 amino acids. CDR1 DFQATT and CDR2 SNEGSKA come from the germline V gene (reference sequence). In DNA form, the CDR3 reads TGCAGTGCGCTTGGGCCCGCGACAGGGGCTGAAAAACTGTTTTTT. This sequence encodes CSALGPATGAEKLFF.